These 10 T cell receptor beta chains were all obtained from the same sample, sequenced in a study of blood T cell repertoires in COVID-19 (TCRdb year 2020). Libraries came from the immunoSEQ multiplex PCR assay. The clones in this table, taken by TCRdb from immuneACCESS, are in-frame only. Not every clone is retained; where verified, under half of the shortfall comes from an unresolved V gene, and the cause of the rest is unknown. The sample yields 74,000 or so clones; nearly 90% were counted once. In total, the top ten clones hold more than 8% of the sample. The sequencing sample was made of peripheral blood. These receptors originate from a middle-aged man with active COVID-19.

The V call is TRBV5-1, the J call TRBJ1-2; D gene unclear. Looked up from germline, CDR1 is SGHRS and CDR2 is YFSETQ. Trimming took 5 bases from V and 3 from J, leaving 17 bases between them. The CDR3 sequence is 15 residues long. CDR3: CASSIDGPRDYGYTF. The CDR3 DNA follows: TGCGCCAGCAGTATTGACGGGCCGAGGGACTATGGCTACACCTTC.

The rearrangement joins TRBV2 to TRBJ1-3; maybe TRBD1 (5 bases). The CDR3 has 14 residues. Germline-derived CDR1 and CDR2 are SNHLY and FYNNEI. Trimming left V 7 bases short and J 4 bases short, with 14 bases between. CDR3 nucleotide sequence: TGTGCCAGCAAGCTAGGCGGGGCAGGAAACACCATATATTTT. Translation: CASKLGGAGNTIYF.

This rearrangement joins TRBV10-3 to TRBJ1-1; no clear D. The CDR3 length is 14 residues. Germline lookup yields CDR1 ENHRY and CDR2 SYGVKD. V gave up 4 bases and J gave up 1 base, with 10 bases separating them. This CDR3 reads CAISASVANTEAFF. The CDR3 DNA is TGTGCCATCAGTGCATCAGTCGCGAACACTGAAGCTTTCTTT.

V usage is TRBV6-5 and J usage is TRBJ2-3; D unclear. CDR3 length: 11 amino acids. Germline CDR1 is MNHEY and CDR2 is SVGAGI. V was clipped by 6 bases and J by 4 bases, with 5 bases between them. The DNA for the CDR3 is TGTGCCAGCAGGTATTCAGATACGCAGTATTTT. The encoded protein is CASRYSDTQYF.

This chain joins TRBV10-3 and TRBJ2-3, with 8 bases that match TRBD2. The V gene's germline CDR1 is ENHRY and CDR2 SYGVKD. The CDR3 length is 14 residues. Germline trimming cut 8 bases from V and 5 bases from J; bases unmatched to any gene: 9. CDR3 region: CAIRTGGEGDTQYF. The CDR3 nucleotides are TGTGCCATCCGAACGGGGGGGGAAGGAGATACGCAGTATTTT.

In nucleotides, the CDR3 is TGTGCCAGCAGCTCGGCGGCCAGCACAGATACGCAGTATTTT. It translates to CASSSAASTDTQYF. The chain is built from TRBV11-3 and TRBJ2-3; D call uncertain. The CDR3 spans 14 residues. Germline CDR1 is SGHNT and CDR2 is YENEEA. V was clipped by 4 bases and J by 0 bases, with 8 bases between them. Complete variable domain (other parts from reference TRBV11-3 and TRBJ2-3): EAGVVQSPRYKIIEKKQPVAFWCNPISGHNTLYWYLQNLGQGPELLIRYENEEAVDDSQLPKDRFSAERLKGVDSTLKIQPAELGDSAVYLCASSSAASTDTQYFGPGTRLTVL.

The gene calls are TRBV10-2 and TRBJ1-1, with 8 bases aligning to TRBD1. The germline V gene encodes CDR1 WSHSY and CDR2 SAAADI. The V segment lost 4 bases and the J segment 7 bases; nucleotides outside the gene matches: 8. The CDR3 runs 14 residues. CDR3 bases: TGCGCCAGCAGTGTTTTCACAGGGGGTTTTGAAGCTTTCTTT. It is translated as CASSVFTGGFEAFF.

CDR3 nucleotides: TGTGCCAGTAGTATAGGAGGGGCCGGGACAGGGTTGGCTGAAGCTTTCTTT. This gives the protein CASSIGGAGTGLAEAFF. The chain joins TRBV19 to TRBJ1-1, with 9 bases matching TRBD1. The V gene's germline CDR1 is LNHDA and CDR2 SQIVND (reference sequence). J was trimmed by 6 bases and V by 1 base; bases with no gene match: 12. The CDR3 sequence is 17 residues long. Together with reference TRBV19 and TRBJ1-1, the CDR3 gives the full variable domain: DGGITQSPKYLFRKEGQNVTLSCEQNLNHDAMYWYRQDPGQGLRLIYYSQIVNDFQKGDIAEGYSVSREKKESFPLTVTSAQKNPTAFYLCASSIGGAGTGLAEAFFGQGTRLTVV.

This rearrangement joins TRBV12-5 to TRBJ2-7; D unresolved. The V and J ends lost 4 bases and 4 bases respectively, with 5 bases between them. Germline V lookup: CDR1 LGHNT, CDR2 FRNRAP. CDR3 length equals 11 residues. CDR3 region: CASGYAYEQYF. CDR3 sequence (DNA): TGTGCTAGTGGTTACGCGTACGAGCAGTACTTC.

The chain recombines TRBV6-5 with TRBJ1-2; D is ambiguous. The CDR3 contains 16 residues. The V end was cut by 0 bases, the J end by 3 bases, with 14 bases between. Per germline, CDR1 MNHEY and CDR2 SVGAGI. The DNA of the CDR3 is TGTGCCAGCAGTTACTCCCCGTTTCTGAGGGACTATGGCTACACCTTC. This gives the protein CASSYSPFLRDYGYTF.